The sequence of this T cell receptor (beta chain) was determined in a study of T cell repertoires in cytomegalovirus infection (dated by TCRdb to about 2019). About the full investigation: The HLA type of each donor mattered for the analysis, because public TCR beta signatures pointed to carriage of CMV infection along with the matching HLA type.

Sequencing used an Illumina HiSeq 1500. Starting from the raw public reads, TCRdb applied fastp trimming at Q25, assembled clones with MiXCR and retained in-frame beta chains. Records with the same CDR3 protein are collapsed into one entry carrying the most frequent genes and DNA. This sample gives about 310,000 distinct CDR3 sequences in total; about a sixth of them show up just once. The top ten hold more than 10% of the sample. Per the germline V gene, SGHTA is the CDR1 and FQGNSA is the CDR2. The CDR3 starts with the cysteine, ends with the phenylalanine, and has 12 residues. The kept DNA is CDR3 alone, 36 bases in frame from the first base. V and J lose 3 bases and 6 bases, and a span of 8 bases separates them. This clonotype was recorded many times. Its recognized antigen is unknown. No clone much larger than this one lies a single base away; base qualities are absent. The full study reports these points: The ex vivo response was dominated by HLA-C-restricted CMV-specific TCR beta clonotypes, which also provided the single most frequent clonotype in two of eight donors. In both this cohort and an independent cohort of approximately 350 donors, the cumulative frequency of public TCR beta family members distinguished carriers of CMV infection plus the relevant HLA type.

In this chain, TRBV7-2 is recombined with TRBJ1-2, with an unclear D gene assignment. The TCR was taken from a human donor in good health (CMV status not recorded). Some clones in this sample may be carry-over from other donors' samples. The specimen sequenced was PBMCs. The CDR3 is CASSFGWNGYTF. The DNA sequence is TGTGCCAGCAGCTTTGGGTGGAATGGCTACACCTTC.